Included here is one T cell receptor (beta chain) sequence, with context. Its target is not known. A read error may be the cause here, since a much bigger clone is one base away. Measured with immunoSEQ multiplex PCR; TCRdb has only the in-frame clones, and not every one. The sample includes under 750,000 clones, 55% to 75% of them seen just once. Trimming left V 6 bases short and J 0 bases short, with 3 bases between. Germline CDR1 MNHNY, CDR2 SVGAGI (reference sequence). The CDR3 is 12 residues long. The data derive from a study of shared clonotypes between healthy human individuals. Background on the study: Each donor contributed plates that comprised three CD4 naive, three CD4 memory, two CD8 naive and one CD8 memory. Study results and caveats: Clonotypes shared by all four donors outscored non-shared clonotypes in generation probability.

The source of this sequence is a woman younger than 45 in good health. Sequencing was done on a sample of memory CD4+ T cells sorted from blood. The subset is: CD45RA-negative fraction. This chain connects TRBV6-6 to TRBJ1-5; D gene unclear. This CDR3 reads CASSGSNQPQHF. The CDR3 DNA reads as TGTGCCAGCAGCGGTAGCAATCAGCCCCAGCATTTT.